This is a list of T cell receptor beta chains from one sample in a study of blood T cells in healthy people across ages. TCRdb used MiXCR to reprocess the 5' RACE reads, holding one entry per CDR3 protein. The table records around 700,000 distinct CDR3 sequences, roughly 25% of them present only once. These same data were also listed under a study on T cells of mothers and their children.

Sequences were obtained from blood. All receptors come from a boy aged 10-17 years in good health. The CDR3 runs from the conserved cysteine through the conserved F or W. Fields, in order: D gene, V gene, J gene, clone size, CDR3 DNA, CDR3 protein. The D gene is left open where the match is weak. A row's size may be missing; if present it is once, few, many or a size class.

>TRBD2|TRBV27|TRBJ2-5|many
TGTGCCAGCAGTTTAAGCCCTAGCGGGAGTGGGGAGACCCAGTACTTC
CASSLSPSGSGETQYF
>TRBD2|TRBV7-3|TRBJ2-7|-
TGTGCCAGCAGCCTACAAGCGGGAGGGCCCCACGAGCAGTACTTC
CASSLQAGGPHEQYF
>-|TRBV7-2|TRBJ2-6|-
TGTGCCAGCAGCTTAGATCACGGTCCTACGGGGGCCAACGTCCTGACTTTC
CASSLDHGPTGANVLTF
>-|TRBV3-1|TRBJ2-5|-
TGTGCCAGCAGCCAAGACGGGCCAGAAGAGACCCAGTACTTC
CASSQDGPEETQYF
>TRBD2|TRBV7-9|TRBJ2-7|many
TGTGCCAGCAGCTTAGGACTAGCGGGAGGGCCACAGTACTTC
CASSLGLAGGPQYF
>-|TRBV20-1|TRBJ2-3|-
TGCAGTGCTGCCGGGGGCACTAGCACAGATACGCAGTATTTT
CSAAGGTSTDTQYF
>TRBD1|TRBV28|TRBJ2-5|-
TGTGCCAGCAGTTTACCCTTGGACAGGGGAGCGCGAGAGACCCAGTACTTC
CASSLPLDRGARETQYF
>TRBD2|TRBV7-3|TRBJ2-3|-
TGTGCCAGCAGCTCCGACGCGGGGGGCACAGATACGCAGTATTTT
CASSSDAGGTDTQYF
>TRBD1|TRBV25-1|TRBJ2-7|few
TGTGCCAGCAGTGAATACGGGCAGGGGGTAGGCGAGCAGTACTTC
CASSEYGQGVGEQYF
>TRBD2|TRBV14|TRBJ2-7|few
TGTGCCAGCAGCCCATCGGGGGGGGTGAACGAGCAGTACTTC
CASSPSGGVNEQYF
>TRBD2|TRBV6-1|TRBJ2-7|few
TGTGCCAGCACCGAGTTCTGGACTAGCGGAATCTACGAGCAGTACTTC
CASTEFWTSGIYEQYF
>-|TRBV20-1|TRBJ2-7|few
TGCAGTGCTAGTGAGACGGATCTCTACGAGCAGTACTTC
CSASETDLYEQYF
>TRBD2|TRBV29-1|TRBJ2-7|-
TGCAGCGCAGTGACTAGCGGAGACTACGAGCAGTACTTC
CSAVTSGDYEQYF
>TRBD2|TRBV4-2|TRBJ2-3|few
TGTGCCAGCAGCCAGGCAAGACTAGCGGGGACAGATACGCAGTATTTT
CASSQARLAGTDTQYF
>-|TRBV20-1|TRBJ2-2|-
TGCAGTGCTAGAGATCGTAGCACCGGGGAGCTGTTTTTT
CSARDRSTGELFF
>TRBD2|TRBV20-1|TRBJ2-5|once
TGCAGTGCTCCACGGACTAGCGGGGGGGCACAGACCCAGTACTTC
CSAPRTSGGAQTQYF
>-|TRBV7-7|TRBJ2-7|-
TGTGCTAGCAGCCGATGGATGGGCGACGAGCAGTACTTC
CASSRWMGDEQYF
>-|TRBV25-1|TRBJ2-5|-
TGTGCCAGCAGTTTGGAGTTTCAAGAGACCCAGTACTTC
CASSLEFQETQYF
>TRBD1|TRBV7-8|TRBJ1-1|-
TGTGTCAGCAGCCGACAGGGGGCTAATGAAGCTTTCTTT
CVSSRQGANEAFF
>-|TRBV3-1|TRBJ2-1|many
TGTGCCAGCAGCCCTGGACTCGAGCAGTTCTTC
CASSPGLEQFF
>TRBD2|TRBV3-1|TRBJ2-5|-
TGTGCCAGCAGCCAAGATGGGACTAGTTTGCGCCAAGAGACCCAGTACTTC
CASSQDGTSLRQETQYF
>TRBD1|TRBV5-1|TRBJ2-5|-
TGCGCCAGCAGCAACTCGACAGGGTGGCGGCAAGAGACCCAGTACTTC
CASSNSTGWRQETQYF
>-|TRBV7-2|TRBJ2-2|-
TGTGCCAGCACCCCCGTATCGACCGGGGAGCTGTTTTTT
CASTPVSTGELFF
>-|TRBV29-1|TRBJ2-7|-
TGCAGCGTTGTAGGGGGAGGACACTACGAGCAGTACTTC
CSVVGGGHYEQYF
>-|TRBV6-2/TRBV6-3|TRBJ2-1|-
TGTGCCAGCAGTTACTCGAGTTTCTCCTACAATGCTGAGCAGTTCTTC
CASSYSSFSYNAEQFF
>-|TRBV29-1|TRBJ2-1|few
TGCAGCGTTGAAAGGGTGAGCTCCTACAATGAGCAGTTCTTC
CSVERVSSYNEQFF
>TRBD2|TRBV20-1|TRBJ2-4|-
TGCAGTGCTCTTATAGCGGGGGCCAGAAACATTCAGTACTTC
CSALIAGARNIQYF
>-|TRBV11-2|TRBJ2-7|few
TGTGCCAGCAGCTTAGATTCGGACCCTGACTTCTACGAGCAGTACTTC
CASSLDSDPDFYEQYF
>-|TRBV5-1|TRBJ2-7|-
TGCGCCAGCAGCTTGGGAGCAGGGACGGCTTTACCCTACGAGCAGTACTTC
CASSLGAGTALPYEQYF
>TRBD2|TRBV28|TRBJ2-7|few
TGTGCCAGCAGCCCAGCGGGGGGAGCGGAGCAGTACTTC
CASSPAGGAEQYF
>-|TRBV20-1|TRBJ2-5|-
TGCAGTTCTAGAACCGACTCCCCAGAGACCCAGTACTTC
CSSRTDSPETQYF
>TRBD1|TRBV12-3/TRBV12-4|TRBJ1-4|-
TGTGCCAGCAGGTACACAGGGGCAACTAATGAAAAACTGTTTTTT
CASRYTGATNEKLFF
>-|TRBV4-1|TRBJ2-5|few
TGCGCCAGCAGCCAAGATCGGCAACAAGAGACCCAGTACTTC
CASSQDRQQETQYF
>TRBD2|TRBV4-2|TRBJ2-5|-
TGTGCCAGCAGCCTGATTCAGCGGGGTAGCGCTATGGAGACCCAGTACTTC
CASSLIQRGSAMETQYF
>TRBD1|TRBV11-1|TRBJ2-1|-
TGTGCCAGCAGCTTACGACGAGGGGGCAACATTCAGGAGCAGTTCTTC
CASSLRRGGNIQEQFF
>-|TRBV29-1|TRBJ2-7|once
TGCAGCGTTGCTAGACGGTTAGACGACTACGAGCAGTACTTC
CSVARRLDDYEQYF
>-|TRBV9|TRBJ2-7|few
TGTGCCAGCAGCGTAGACGGGTCGGACGAGCAGTACTTC
CASSVDGSDEQYF
>-|TRBV20-1|TRBJ1-2|-
TGCAGTGCGCGCCTCGTGGGGGGACTCTACTTC
CSARLVGGLYF
>TRBD1|TRBV7-9|TRBJ2-5|-
TGTGCCAGCAGCCCCCGGGACAGGGTGCTGTTC
CASSPRDRVLF
>-|TRBV7-8|TRBJ2-5|few
TGTGCCAGCAGCCTGGAAGTACAGATATACGAGACCCAGTACTTC
CASSLEVQIYETQYF
>-|TRBV5-5|TRBJ1-1|-
TGTGCCAGCAACTACGTCCGCGCTGAAGCTTTCTTT
CASNYVRAEAFF
>-|TRBV7-2|TRBJ1-5|-
TGTGCCAGCAGCTTCGGCAGCTTCAATCAGCCCCAGCATTTT
CASSFGSFNQPQHF
>-|TRBV6-2/TRBV6-3|TRBJ2-7|-
TGTGCCAGCAGAACCTTGGGGGACGGCAATCCCTACGAGCAGTACTTC
CASRTLGDGNPYEQYF
>TRBD2|TRBV2|TRBJ2-1|-
TGTGCCAGCAGGGAAACTAGCGGAGTTTACAATGAGCAGTTCTTC
CASRETSGVYNEQFF
>TRBD1|TRBV15|TRBJ2-3|-
TGTGCCACCAGCACCCACAGGGGGCGGCCCACAGATACGCAGTATTTT
CATSTHRGRPTDTQYF
>-|TRBV7-2|TRBJ2-3|-
TGTGCCAGCAGCTTTGGGAGGACTCTAAAGTCCGATACGCAGTATTTT
CASSFGRTLKSDTQYF
>-|TRBV7-2|TRBJ2-5|-
TGTGCCAGCAGCTCGTTACTAGCTGGTGAGACCCAGTACTTC
CASSSLLAGETQYF
>-|TRBV29-1|TRBJ2-3|-
TGCAGCGTTGGGCTACGAGGCACAGATACGCAGTATTTT
CSVGLRGTDTQYF
>-|TRBV5-1|TRBJ1-5|-
TGCGCCAGCAGCTTGGACAGCCGCAATCAGCCCCAGCATTTT
CASSLDSRNQPQHF
>-|TRBV4-3|TRBJ2-5|many
TGCGCCAGCAGCCAAGATTGGGGACCGGAGACCCAGTACTTC
CASSQDWGPETQYF
>-|TRBV7-9|TRBJ2-1|-
TGTGCCAGCGAGTGGGGCGCCTGGGAGCAGTTCTTC
CASEWGAWEQFF
>-|TRBV24-1|TRBJ1-2|-
TGTGCCACCAGTGACCACGATCCCAAGGATGCCACCTTC
CATSDHDPKDATF
>-|TRBV5-1|TRBJ1-4|-
TGCGCCAGCAGCTTAATGGGGCAAGGGGAAAAACTGTCTTTT
CASSLMGQGEKLSF